This T cell receptor beta chain was captured by sequencing in a study of blood T cell repertoires in COVID-19 (dated by TCRdb to 2018 to 2021). Notes on the research overall: Collaborator samples came from the United States, Italy and Spain and covered acute and convalescent phases of COVID-19. The prospective study material was composed of cDNA or gDNA derived from T cells, B-cell-depleted T cells, or PBMCs. The dataset comprised deeply sampled blood TCRbeta repertoires from subjects exposed to, actively infected with, or recovered from COVID-19. The repertoires were released in a freely available public database meant as a resource for research on the immune response to SARS-CoV-2. The samples were drawn from two sources: the first 160 participants of the ongoing ImmuneRACE study, and about 1,300 subjects contributed by 6 global collaborators. Sample metadata almost always included a de-identified subject ID, COVID-19 status, age in years and sex. Where available, HLA class I and class II types were obtained from metadata supplied by the sample provider rather than from assay-based typing.

This clone was observed once. Which antigen it targets is not known. Germline is not matched at one junction end, which may reflect a read error. The investigation overall reported the following: Clinical and demographic metadata were provided uncurated, with the amount varying by source and participant.

Whole blood was collected in K2EDTA tubes by collaborating institutions according to the institutions' own protocols. Collaborator samples were shipped for TCRbeta analysis as frozen whole blood, isolated PBMCs, or DNA extracted from either sample type. The immunoSEQ Assay, a bias-controlled multiplex PCR, was used to amplify TCRbeta CDR3 regions from genomic DNA. Concerning the study's data processing: Within the assay, amplification of reference gene primers was used to estimate how many nucleated cells each sample contained. To quantify the absolute abundance of each unique TCRbeta CDR3 rearrangement, sequence reads were collapsed and filtered. Productive Simpson clonality was computed per sample as the square root of Simpson's diversity index over productive rearrangements. TCRdb obtained this table from immuneACCESS and retained in-frame rearrangements with V and J assigned. These tables miss some clones; where compared with another copy, unresolved V genes account for less than half of the shortfall, and the remainder is unexplained. V and J calls and clone size are as listed in that table; D and trimming were resolved from the DNA. For this sample the table gives some 140,000 clones, of which 84% were detected only once. The ten largest clonotypes hold roughly 12% of the sample.

The CDR3 runs 17 amino acids, cysteine and phenylalanine included. Left in the record is the CDR3 DNA by itself, 51 bases read in frame from the first base. CDR1 SGHTA and CDR2 FQGNSA are derived from the germline V gene. The sequence was collected from a human donor in a cohort sampled during active COVID-19. Rearrangement joined TRBV7-2 to TRBJ2-7; a stretch of 9 junction bases matches TRBD2. The sample was peripheral blood. The nucleotide sequence reads TGTGCCAGCAGCAGGTACTACCTTAGCGGGGGTTACTACGGGCAGTACTTC. The encoded protein is CASSRYYLSGGYYGQYF.